This T cell receptor beta chain stems from a study of tumor-infiltrating lymphocytes in primary liver carcinoma. Germline lookup yields CDR1 SGHRS and CDR2 YFSETQ. V lost 4 bases and J lost 3; bases outside the gene matches: 11. The CDR3 is 16 amino acids. Study-level findings and limits: Tumor region pairs showed greater overlap than either tumor-adjacent or tumor-blood pairs did.

Production of TCR beta cDNA used approximately 480 ng total RNA together with a constant-region primer. Slightly modified ARM-PCR, run as three nested multiplex PCR rounds, produced the TCR beta libraries. For 10 cycles apiece, the opening two PCR rounds ran with TRBV1-TRBV30 forward primers and a C-beta reverse primer. TCRdb redid the calling of the multiplex PCR reads with MiXCR, one entry per CDR3 protein. Here the sample spans about 210,000 distinct CDR3 sequences, less than 65% being singletons. The sample holds a few counts of this clonotype. Its antigen is not identified. Extraction also yielded germline DNA, while blood RNA was obtained from unsorted whole blood.

The clonotype originates from an older woman with primary liver carcinoma and hepatitis B virus infection. The material sequenced was peripheral blood. This chain links TRBV5-1 with TRBJ2-7, with 9 nucleotides matching TRBD2. The chain's CDR3 is CASSDSSTSGHYEQYF. CDR3 DNA sequence: TGCGCCAGCAGCGACAGCTCGACTAGCGGACACTACGAGCAGTACTTC.